This TCR beta chain appears in the sequencing data of a study of regulatory T cells in long-lasting Graves disease (dated by TCRdb to the early 2020s). Concerning the study at large: In the newly diagnosed Graves' disease group, patients had been taking antithyroid drugs for less than 3 months. This study used TCR sequencing and RNA sequencing of peripheral blood to compare persistent Graves' disease patients against newly diagnosed Graves' disease patients. The study took place in China and was registered as a clinical trial. A total of roughly 35 samples were covered by TCR sequencing, comprising roughly 13 persistent and 20 or so newly diagnosed Graves' disease patients.

This clonotype was detected many times. Its antigen remains unidentified. No much larger clone is present one base from it, and per-base qualities are unavailable. General findings and caveats noted by the study authors: TRBV28, TRBJ1-2 and TRBJ2-5 were preferentially used in persistent disease, while TRBV20-1 and TRBJ2-1 were favored in newly diagnosed disease. As a limitation, the authors acknowledged that the small sample size may reduce accuracy. Sequencing and analysis were limited to the TCR beta chain. Lower TCR Shannon entropy and fewer highly expanded clones were observed in persistent Graves' disease patients than in newly diagnosed patients, which suggested clonal expansion. Only peripheral blood was studied, because thyroid tissue, the primary lesion, was inaccessible. More public clonotypes were shared among persistent patients (around 2,600) than among newly diagnosed patients (more than 950).

Libraries were built with multiplex PCR. The instrument given in TCRdb is Illumina HiSeq 4000. TCR beta libraries were built with iRepertoire HTBI primers and Arm-PCR amplification of CDR3 regions. Gel purification was performed on PCR products prior to sequencing. On the study's bioinformatics: Across samples, 62 TRBV and around 15 TRBJ segments were identified and used for gene usage analysis of CDR3 amino acid clonotypes. COPE and FqMerger were used to merge filtered high-quality paired reads into contigs. BLAST was used to align contigs to the IMGT TRBV, TRBD and TRBJ reference genes, and CDR3 was defined following IMGT. Any clonotype with a frequency above 0.1% was counted as a highly expanded clone. Repertoire diversity was measured by Shannon entropy, and V-J evenness by the Gini coefficient. A clonotype found in more than one individual was treated as public. TCRdb's own reprocessing of the public reads used fastp at Q25 and MiXCR and kept productive beta chains. Each CDR3 protein appears once, grouped with its most common genes and DNA. TCRdb, rather than the study authors, made the V and J calls. This sample is represented by about 610,000 distinct CDR3 sequences; about 16% of them were singletons. The top ten clones comprise more than 10% of the sample.

This sample's time point label indicates: newly diagnosed GD, antithyroid drugs for less than 3 months. RNA was extracted from PBMCs in TRIzol for both TCR sequencing and RNA sequencing. The diagnosis of Graves' disease followed American Thyroid Association guidelines. The patients came from an endocrinology department in Xi'an, China. From each patient, approximately 10 milliliters of peripheral blood was collected into an EDTA anticoagulant tube. PBMCs were isolated by Ficoll Paque Plus density gradient separation without further T cell sorting. An Agilent 2100 Bioanalyzer and agarose gel were used to check RNA quality, and a NanoDrop 2000 was used to measure RNA concentration. The junction shows trimming of 3 bases on V and 3 bases on J, plus 8 bases between the germline ends. Taken from the germline V gene (reference sequence), the CDR1 and CDR2 loops are DFQATT and SNEGSKA. The CDR3 spans 12 residues, from the cysteine through the phenylalanine. Only the CDR3 DNA stays, 36 bases, in frame from base 1.

The data also belong to a second study, concerning T cells in Graves' hyperthyroidism and ophthalmopathy. Reported in the second study: Graves' hyperthyroidism was defined as stable when no progression to ophthalmopathy occurred over 18 months of follow-up. Hyperthyroidism patients were aged 18 to 65 years and newly diagnosed, with disease duration of less than 2 months. The study excluded patients with uncontrolled infections, other autoimmune diseases, pregnancy or lactation. Diagnoses were established on the basis of clinical symptoms, serum thyroxine and TRAb, thyroid ultrasound, and orbital computed tomography. The first round of RT-PCR for the TCR CDR3 was performed with the HTBI primer set and the Qiagen OneStep RT-PCR kit. Most expanded thyroid clonotypes (frequency above 0.001) were also found in blood, which suggests that blood repertoires may mirror thyroid immune responses. A model built on a 13 V-J signature distinguished ophthalmopathy from stable hyperthyroidism, reaching approximately 89% sensitivity and around 82% specificity in cross-validation and 80%/75% in testing. During validation, the model predicted progression to ophthalmopathy a median of around 7 months ahead of onset, with almost 71% sensitivity and roughly 75% specificity. A discovery cohort of roughly 100 patients, 43 with Graves' ophthalmopathy and about 60 with stable Graves' hyperthyroidism, was used to find distinguishing TCR V-J signatures. An independent validation cohort of under 20 hyperthyroidism patients and approximately 17 patients who later progressed to ophthalmopathy tested prospective prediction of ophthalmopathy. The 80 to 100 discovery patients were randomly divided into training and test sets at a 7:3 ratio. In addition, the study compared T-cell repertoires in thyroid tissue and in blood from 6 or 7 Graves' hyperthyroidism patients. After sampling, hyperthyroidism patients received methimazole starting at 30 mg daily, and ophthalmopathy patients received high-dose intravenous methylprednisolone. Libraries were constructed in a second round of multiplex PCR, after which size selection and purification were carried out. The libraries were sequenced on an Illumina HiSeq2000 using paired-end 100 bp reads. SOAPnuke was used to process the raw data, throwing out any read that contained adapters or uncalled bases, had a mean Phred below 15, or lacked an exact constant-primer or identifier match. High-quality paired reads were merged using COPE v1.2.5, and each unique nucleotide sequence was defined as a clonotype. MiTCR v1.1 was used to align clonotypes to the IMGT TRBV, TRBD and TRBJ reference segments. Analysis was restricted to V-J combinations with a frequency above 0.0001, which covered about 99% of repertoires. The TCS score was defined as F50 (clonal expansion) divided by E x V (chaos), with BLOSUM62-based TCRdist calculated between CDR3 peptides within each V-J. Welch's t-statistics and random forest reduced around 550 V-J features to 13, which were used in a naive Bayes classifier (R e1071). No statistical method was used to set the sample size in advance, and investigators knew the group allocation. TCR Vbeta CDR3 sequencing of some 140 peripheral blood samples (approximately 44 ophthalmopathy, roughly 72 hyperthyroidism and roughly 17 progressor patients) is reported in the paper.

The sequencing here drew on peripheral blood mononuclear cells (PBMCs), taken at new diagnosis, from a patient treated with antithyroid drugs. The rearrangement joined TRBV20-1 to TRBJ2-5; tentative D gene TRBD2, with 6 bases matching. This receptor was identified in a man aged 18-30 years with Graves disease. Donor details come from another sample of the same person, matched by shared clones. This receptor has the CDR3 CSARLAKETQYF. The nucleotide sequence reads TGCAGTGCTAGGCTAGCGAAAGAGACCCAGTACTTC.